These T cell receptor beta chains were read from a single sample in a study of T cell repertoires in cytomegalovirus infection. In TCRdb, the reads were re-called with MiXCR into one record per CDR3 protein. The data contain roughly 230,000 distinct CDR3 sequences, approximately 22% of them singletons. Sequenced material: CD8+ T cells from PBMCs. These receptors originate from a human donor in good health (CMV status not recorded). Some clones in this sample may be carry-over from other donors' samples. The CDR3 runs from the conserved cysteine through the conserved F or W. The D gene is left open where the match is weak. The size field is filled for only some rows; it gives once, few, many or a size class.

cdr3_length	clone_size	v_call	j_call	d_call	cdr3_aa	cdr3_nt
15	NA	TRBV2	TRBJ2-7	TRBD2	CASILRTAGVYEQYF	TGTGCCAGCATCCTACGGACAGCGGGAGTCTACGAGCAGTACTTC
15	NA	TRBV3-1	TRBJ2-1	NA	CASSQGQSSYNEQFF	TGTGCCAGCAGCCAAGGACAGAGCTCCTACAATGAGCAGTTCTTC
12	NA	TRBV12-3/TRBV12-4	TRBJ2-1	NA	CASSLGGREQFF	TGTGCCAGCAGTTTAGGCGGGCGTGAGCAGTTCTTC
16	NA	TRBV7-6	TRBJ2-1	TRBD2	CASRQTSGGAHNEQFF	TGTGCCAGCAGACAGACTAGCGGGGGGGCCCACAATGAGCAGTTCTTC
15	NA	TRBV7-9	TRBJ2-2	NA	CATQDRQRGDGELFF	TGTGCCACACAAGACAGGCAGCGGGGTGACGGGGAGCTGTTTTTT
13	few	TRBV28	TRBJ2-7	NA	CASMGTVSYEQYF	TGTGCCAGCATGGGCACAGTCTCCTACGAGCAGTACTTC
15	many	TRBV28	TRBJ2-2	NA	CASSLWGENTGELFF	TGTGCCAGCAGTTTATGGGGCGAAAACACCGGGGAGCTGTTTTTT
16	few	TRBV7-6	TRBJ2-5	TRBD2	CASSTTSGGPGETQYF	TGTGCCAGCAGCACAACTAGCGGGGGCCCTGGGGAGACCCAGTACTTC
14	few	TRBV19	TRBJ1-1	NA	CASSIKLMNTEAFF	TGTGCCAGTAGTATCAAGTTAATGAACACTGAAGCTTTCTTT
14	NA	TRBV2	TRBJ1-2	NA	CASSDWRGDYGYTF	TGTGCCAGCAGTGATTGGAGAGGGGACTATGGCTACACCTTC